These 20 T cell receptor beta chains share one sample of origin, sequenced in a study of shared clonotypes between healthy human individuals. Here immunoSEQ multiplex PCR was the method, and the copy in TCRdb shows in-frame clones only, minus some. The sample consists of hundreds of thousands of clones, 60% to 80% of them appearing once. Sequenced material: memory CD4+ T cells sorted from blood. The subset is: CD45RA-negative fraction. The receptors stem from a woman in her twenties or thirties in good health.

The chain carries TRBV9 and TRBJ2-3; D ambiguous. Per germline, CDR1 SGDLS and CDR2 YYNGEE. V was trimmed by 3 bases and J by 3 bases, leaving 8 bases between them. There are 13 residues in the CDR3. CDR3 nucleotides: TGTGCCAGCAGCGCACCGGTAACAGATACGCAGTATTTT. Its protein product is CASSAPVTDTQYF.

This clone was seen a single time. The chain links TRBV7-9 to TRBJ2-2, with TRBD1 matching over 11 bases. Trimming took 4 bases from V and 6 from J; bases not matched to a gene: 10. The CDR3 length is 17 residues. From germline, CDR1 is SEHNR and CDR2 FQNEAQ (reference sequence). CDR3 DNA sequence: TGTGCCAGCAGCTACCGGGACAGGGGGGGTTCGGCCGGGGAGCTGTTTTTT. Translated, it gives CASSYRDRGGSAGELFF.

A remark on this clone: Other nucleotide sequences from this sample produce the same CDR3. The gene calls are TRBV18 and TRBJ1-1; D is undetermined. Germline lookup yields CDR1 KGHSH and CDR2 LQKENI. CDR3 length: 13 residues. Trimming left V 3 bases short and J 1 base short, with 6 bases between. The CDR3 loop is CASSPTANTEAFF. The CDR3 region has the DNA TGTGCCAGCTCACCTACAGCGAACACTGAAGCTTTCTTT.

The J gene is TRBJ2-7, the V gene TRBV27; the match to TRBD2 covers 8 bases. This CDR3 is built from 15 residues. Germline V gene lookup returns CDR1 MNHEY and CDR2 SMNVEV (reference sequence). Trimming cost V 6 bases and J 3 bases; bases outside gene matches: 10. The CDR3 DNA is TGTGCCAGCAGCATCAAAGCGGGAGTGAACTACGAGCAGTACTTC. This gives the protein CASSIKAGVNYEQYF.

This clone has more than one count but fewer than ten. Sequence at one end of the junction differs from germline and may be a read error. This chain uses TRBV4-1 with TRBJ2-7; 10 nucleotides line up with TRBD2. Looked up from germline, CDR1 is MGHRA and CDR2 is YSYEKL. This CDR3 contains 13 residues. CDR3 sequence: CASSQEASGRAAF. CDR3 coding DNA: TGCGCCAGCAGCCAAGAGGCGAGCGGGAGGGCCGCCTTC.

J is TRBJ2-7 and V is TRBV9, with D possibly matching TRBD2 (5 bases). The CDR3 spans 13 residues. Germline-derived CDR1 and CDR2 are SGDLS and YYNGEE. Between the trimmed V and J ends, which lost 0 bases and 3 bases, there was a span of 7 bases. As DNA, the CDR3 is TGTGCCAGCAGCGTAGCACTAGGCTACGAGCAGTACTTC. Residues: CASSVALGYEQYF.

This chain uses TRBV6-1 with TRBJ2-6; 7 nucleotides agree with TRBD2. J was trimmed by 4 bases and V by 3 bases; bases with no gene match: 12. Per the germline V gene, CDR1 is MNHNS and CDR2 is SASEGT. The length of the CDR3 is 18 residues. DNA for the CDR3: TGTGCCAGCAGTGACCAACCGCTTGCGGGGGTCGGGGCCAACGTCCTGACTTTC. Its protein is CASSDQPLAGVGANVLTF.

CDR3 protein: CASRTGTELFF. The CDR3 DNA sequence: TGTGCCAGCAGAACCGGGACTGAGCTGTTTTTT. The gene calls are TRBV6-6 and TRBJ2-2, with D perhaps matching TRBD2 (6 bases). The ends were cut back, 6 bases at V and 11 bases at J, with 10 bases in the middle. The CDR3 sequence is 11 residues long. Per the germline V gene, CDR1 is MNHNY and CDR2 is SVGAGI (reference sequence).

The sample holds many counts of this clone. V is TRBV19 and J is TRBJ2-7; possibly TRBD1 or TRBD2 for D (6 bases each). CDR3 length: 14 amino acids. Germline loops: CDR1 LNHDA, CDR2 SQIVND (reference sequence). V was pared by 5 bases and J by 6 bases, with 17 bases between. CDR3 in amino acids: CASSAGRGAGEQYF. Here the CDR3 DNA reads TGTGCCAGTAGTGCGGGCAGGGGAGCGGGCGAGCAGTACTTC. The entire variable domain, with the rest obtained from reference TRBV19 and TRBJ2-7, is as follows: DGGITQSPKYLFRKEGQNVTLSCEQNLNHDAMYWYRQDPGQGLRLIYYSQIVNDFQKGDIAEGYSVSREKKESFPLTVTSAQKNPTAFYLCASSAGRGAGEQYFGPGTRLTVT.

In regard to this clone: Other nucleotide sequences in the sample specify the same CDR3. CDR3 sequence: CASSLRQGEAFF. CDR3 DNA sequence: TGTGCCAGCAGTCTTCGACAGGGCGAAGCTTTCTTT. The chain has TRBV28 and TRBJ1-1; 7 nucleotides agree with TRBD1. The germline V gene encodes CDR1 MDHEN and CDR2 SYDVKM. J gave up 8 bases and V 5 bases, and 5 bases lay outside the gene matches. This CDR3 has 12 amino acids.

This clone was picked up one time. The chain links TRBV28 to TRBJ2-7; 11 bases line up with TRBD2. The CDR3 is 16 amino acids. Germline V gives CDR1 MDHEN, CDR2 SYDVKM. J gave up 1 base and V 4 bases, and 6 bases lay outside the gene matches. Here the CDR3 DNA reads TGTGCCAGCAGTTCCTACGGGACTAGCGGATCCTACGAGCAGTACTTC. It is translated as CASSSYGTSGSYEQYF.

The chain links TRBV19 to TRBJ1-1; unclear D gene. The V end was cut by 6 bases, the J end by 6 bases, with 17 bases between. Per germline, CDR1 LNHDA and CDR2 SQIVND (reference sequence). CDR3 length: 14 amino acids. The CDR3 coding sequence is TGTGCCAGTAGCCCAGCGGGTCCCTTGCCTGAAGCTTTCTTT. The encoded protein is CASSPAGPLPEAFF.

A few counts support this clone. The chain recombines TRBV28 with TRBJ1-6; maybe TRBD1 (6 bases). Germline V gene sequence: CDR1 MDHEN, CDR2 SYDVKM. The CDR3 loop spans 12 amino acids. The V and J ends lost 6 bases and 14 bases respectively, with 14 bases between them. The CDR3 sequence is CASSGGRLTLHF. The CDR3 DNA is TGTGCCAGCAGCGGGGGGCGCCTCACCCTCCACTTT.

With regard to this clone: The sample carries other DNA sequences with the same CDR3. The chain has TRBV20-1 and TRBJ2-1; unclear D gene. The V and J ends lost 3 bases and 5 bases respectively, with 2 bases between them. This CDR3 has 10 residues. CDR1 is DFQATT and CDR2 is SNEGSKA in the germline V gene (reference sequence). The chain's CDR3 is CSARDNEQFF. In DNA, the CDR3 is TGCAGTGCTAGGGACAATGAGCAGTTCTTC.

The CDR3 DNA reads TGTGCCAGCAGCTGGCAGCTCCTAGCCAAAAACATTCAGTACTTC. As protein: CASSWQLLAKNIQYF. The gene calls are TRBV5-5 and TRBJ2-4; D is ambiguous. The CDR3 covers 15 residues. With 3 bases removed from V and 0 bases from J, the gap between germline ends came to 10 bases. Germline CDR1 is SGHKS and CDR2 is YYEKEE (reference sequence).

This clone was found many times. The genes are TRBV2 and TRBJ2-7; 8 bases are a match to TRBD2. Germline assignment: CDR1 SNHLY and CDR2 FYNNEI. The CDR3 has 14 residues. The V segment lost 7 bases and the J segment 9 bases; nucleotides outside the gene matches: 14. The CDR3 DNA reads TGTGCCAGCAACTTGGCGGGAGGCGGGTCAACGCAGTACTTC. Protein: CASNLAGGGSTQYF.

This chain links TRBV5-1 with TRBJ2-1, with 11 bases that match TRBD2. The germline CDR1 and CDR2 sequences are SGHRS and YFSETQ. CDR3 length: 15 residues. V trimming: 4 bases; J trimming: 8 bases; junction bases outside the gene matches: 8. The CDR3 DNA sequence: TGCGCCAGCAGCCGAGGGACTAGCGGAGGCGATGAGCAGTTCTTC. This gives the protein CASSRGTSGGDEQFF.

The V and J genes are TRBV27 and TRBJ1-2; no clear D. The CDR3 loop spans 16 amino acids. The V gene lost 4 bases and the J gene lost 0 bases, with 15 bases spanning the gap. The germline V gene encodes CDR1 MNHEY and CDR2 SMNVEV (reference sequence). This CDR3 is CASSSNPFYSNYGYTF. CDR3 in DNA: TGTGCCAGCAGTTCAAACCCGTTCTACTCTAACTATGGCTACACCTTC.

The chain links TRBV4-1 to TRBJ2-1, with D unresolved. The CDR3 totals 14 residues. Trimming stripped 2 bases from V and 6 bases from J, with 11 bases between. The germline gives CDR1 MGHRA, CDR2 YSYEKL. In DNA, the CDR3 is TGCGCCAGCAGCCAAATCCCGAGGTTCAATGAGCAGTTCTTC. Translated, it gives CASSQIPRFNEQFF.

CDR3 loop: CASRTAYTQYF. CDR3 DNA: TGTGCCAGCAGGACGGCGTATACGCAGTATTTT. The chain couples TRBV28 to TRBJ2-3; D remains unclear. V lost 6 bases to trimming and J lost 7 bases, with 8 bases between them. The CDR3 has 11 residues. The germline V gene has CDR1 MDHEN and CDR2 SYDVKM.